These 3 T cell receptor beta chains came from one sample sequenced in a study of CD8 T cells in ankylosing spondylitis. Each CDR3 protein is one row after TCRdb ran MiXCR on the 5' RACE reads. The repertoire holds roughly 130,000 distinct CDR3 sequences, 6.5% to 9% seen once, with 9.5% to 15% in the top ten. Sequenced: blood, either unsorted or a sorted T cell fraction (not recorded which). These receptors all come from a male donor with ankylosing spondylitis or in good health (not recorded which).

This clonotype was detected many times. The V call is TRBV20-1, the J call TRBJ2-5; TRBD2 matches 8 bases. The CDR3 length is 14 residues. Unmatched junction bases numbered 4, after V lost 4 bases and J lost 0 bases. The germline V gene has CDR1 DFQATT and CDR2 SNEGSKA (reference sequence). The CDR3 bases are TGCAGTGCTATCAGCGGGGGATACCAAGAGACCCAGTACTTC. It encodes CSAISGGYQETQYF.

There are many counts of this clonotype. The chain carries TRBV9 and TRBJ2-3; D is unresolved. The CDR3 consists of 13 residues. V lost 3 bases to trimming and J lost 3 bases, with 8 bases between them. Germline V gene data show CDR1 as SGDLS and CDR2 as YYNGEE. Here the CDR3 DNA reads TGTGCCAGCAGCGGGGGAACTACAGATACGCAGTATTTT. This codes for CASSGGTTDTQYF.

The sample holds one count of this clonotype. The CDR3 DNA is TGCAGTGCTTCTACTAGCGGGGCCTCCTACGAGCAGTACTTC. Translation: CSASTSGASYEQYF. The chain couples TRBV20-1 to TRBJ2-7; 10 positions agree with TRBD2. This CDR3 comprises 14 residues. Germline loops: CDR1 DFQATT, CDR2 SNEGSKA (reference sequence). V lost 5 bases, J lost 0 bases, and 4 bases stayed unmatched.